These 15 T cell receptor beta chains were sequenced from one sample in a study of shared clonotypes between healthy human individuals. Terminally differentiated effector memory CD45RA+ cells were excluded by CCR7 positive selection of CD45RO-negative cells. Here immunoSEQ multiplex PCR was the method, and the copy in TCRdb shows in-frame clones only, minus some. The sample comprises about 580,000 clones, 98% of which are singletons, and 0.3% rests with the top ten. Source material: naive CD8+ T cells sorted from blood. These receptors all come from a man younger than 45 in good health.

This rearrangement joins TRBV29-1 to TRBJ1-1; D possibly corresponds to TRBD1 (5 bases). Germline V gives CDR1 SQVTM, CDR2 ANQGSEA. This CDR3 is built from 14 residues. V was pared by 4 bases and J by 5 bases, with 17 bases between. CDR3 region: CSVGGESSWTEAFF. The CDR3 DNA is TGCAGCGTTGGGGGGGAGTCTTCTTGGACTGAAGCTTTCTTT. Combining the CDR3 with reference TRBV29-1 and TRBJ1-1 gives the whole variable domain SAVISQKPSRDICQRGTSLTIQCQVDSQVTMMFWYRQQPGQSLTLIATANQGSEATYESGFVIDKFPISRPNLTFSTLTVSNMSPEDSSIYLCSVGGESSWTEAFFGQGTRLTVV.

This clone showed up just once. The CDR3 reads CATTGVLYSGQVYGYTF. The CDR3 region has the DNA TGTGCCACGACTGGGGTTCTTTATTCCGGACAGGTTTATGGCTACACCTTC. This chain links TRBV19 with TRBJ1-2; 7 nucleotides line up with TRBD1. J gave up 5 bases and V 10 bases, and 22 bases lay outside the gene matches. Germline V gene sequence: CDR1 LNHDA, CDR2 SQIVND (reference sequence). CDR3 length: 17 amino acids.

This chain links TRBV7-9 with TRBJ2-7; 9 bases map to TRBD1. The CDR3 totals 16 residues. Germline loops: CDR1 SEHNR, CDR2 FQNEAQ (reference sequence). Trimming removed 4 bases from V and 0 bases from J; junction bases left unmatched: 7. CDR3 nucleotide sequence: TGTGCCAGCAGCTCCCCAGGGACAGGGATCTCCTACGAGCAGTACTTC. Its translation: CASSSPGTGISYEQYF.

The genes are TRBV29-1 and TRBJ1-2, with a tentative D call TRBD1 (5 bases). V lost 7 bases to trimming and J lost 5 bases, with 11 bases between them. CDR3 length: 11 amino acids. Germline CDR1 and CDR2: SQVTM and ANQGSEA. The CDR3: CSAATAYGYTF. The CDR3 nucleotides read TGCAGCGCCGCGACAGCTTATGGCTACACCTTC.

This chain connects TRBV5-1 to TRBJ2-7; 9 bases match TRBD1. With 7 bases clipped from V and 2 bases from J, the junction kept 7 bases outside the gene matches. This CDR3 region has 14 residues. Germline assignment: CDR1 SGHRS and CDR2 YFSETQ. The CDR3 DNA reads TGCGCCAGCGCCCGGACAGGGGCCCCCTACGAGCAGTACTTC. It codes for CASARTGAPYEQYF.

The chain links TRBV10-2 to TRBJ2-7; 8 bases map to TRBD1. Per the germline V gene, CDR1 is WSHSY and CDR2 is SAAADI. This CDR3 contains 15 residues. Losses at the gene ends were 3 bases for V and 4 bases for J; bases not matched to a gene: 8. As DNA, the CDR3 is TGCGCCAGCAGTGACCCAGGGGGCGGTGGTTACGAGCAGTACTTC. Encoded protein: CASSDPGGGGYEQYF.

This sequence joins TRBV2 and TRBJ2-7; TRBD1 agrees at 8 bases. This CDR3 region has 15 residues. Unmatched junction bases numbered 8, after V lost 6 bases and J lost 1 base. CDR1 and CDR2 from the germline V gene are SNHLY and FYNNEI. Here the CDR3 reads CASSQGQAQSYEQYF. DNA for the CDR3: TGTGCCAGCAGCCAGGGACAGGCGCAATCCTACGAGCAGTACTTC.

V gene TRBV11-1 combines with J gene TRBJ2-1; a weak D match, TRBD2 (7 bases). V was clipped by 5 bases and J by 4 bases, with 18 bases between them. The CDR3 runs 16 residues. Germline V gene sequence: CDR1 SGHAT, CDR2 FQDESV (reference sequence). The CDR3 loop reads CASSLGGALVYNEQFF. The DNA for the CDR3 is TGTGCCAGCAGCCTAGGGGGGGCCTTGGTATACAATGAGCAGTTCTTC.

This chain connects TRBV19 to TRBJ2-7; 10 bases align to TRBD2. Germline V gene sequence: CDR1 LNHDA, CDR2 SQIVND (reference sequence). With V trimmed by 8 bases and J by 3 bases, 13 bases remained unmatched. The length of the CDR3 is 16 residues. In DNA, the CDR3 is TGTGCCAGTTCCCTGCTGAGCGGGAGGGCAGGCTACGAGCAGTACTTC. It translates to CASSLLSGRAGYEQYF.

The chain recombines TRBV30 with TRBJ2-3; possibly TRBD1 for D (6 bases). V was clipped by 4 bases and J by 1 base, with 12 bases between them. The CDR3 is made up of 14 amino acids. From germline, CDR1 is GTSNPN and CDR2 SVGIG (reference sequence). The CDR3 sequence: CAWNRAVGTDTQYF. CDR3 DNA: TGTGCCTGGAACAGGGCAGTGGGCACAGATACGCAGTATTTT.

The rearrangement links TRBV4-2 to TRBJ1-2; no clear D gene. V was shortened by 1 base and J by 8 bases, with 8 bases between the two germline ends. The germline V gene has CDR1 LGHNA and CDR2 YNFKEQ. This CDR3 region has 12 residues. Written as DNA, the CDR3 is TGTGCCAGCAGCCAAGGGACTGACGGCTACACCTTC. This translates into CASSQGTDGYTF.

The rearrangement uses TRBV5-5 and TRBJ1-1; the D gene is possibly TRBD1 (5 bases). V was shortened by 4 bases and J by 6 bases, with 22 bases between the two germline ends. Germline assignment: CDR1 SGHKS and CDR2 YYEKEE (reference sequence). The CDR3 consists of 16 residues. DNA of the CDR3: TGTGCCAGCAGCGCACCACTTCGGGGCACAAACGCTGAAGCTTTCTTT. Encoded protein: CASSAPLRGTNAEAFF.

The rearrangement links TRBV27 to TRBJ2-7, with 11 bases matching TRBD2. V shed 5 bases and J 1 base; nucleotides not matched to a gene: 4. Germline values: CDR1 MNHEY, CDR2 SMNVEV (reference sequence). The CDR3 sequence is 15 residues long. The CDR3 loop is CASSIGTSGSYEQYF. CDR3 in DNA: TGTGCCAGCAGTATCGGGACTAGCGGATCCTACGAGCAGTACTTC.

The chain links TRBV10-2 to TRBJ2-7; 7 bases align to TRBD2. This CDR3 has 13 residues. In germline, CDR1 is WSHSY, CDR2 SAAADI. J lost 0 bases, V lost 8 bases, and 4 bases had no gene match. This CDR3 is CASARDYSYEQYF. CDR3 in DNA: TGCGCCAGCGCCCGGGACTACTCCTACGAGCAGTACTTC.

The CDR3 spells CASSEGFLGYTF. The CDR3 DNA is TGTGCCAGCAGTGAAGGGTTTCTCGGCTACACCTTC. This chain links TRBV25-1 with TRBJ1-2; D is uncertain. The CDR3 contains 12 residues. V was cut by 2 bases and J by 8 bases, with 9 bases left in between. CDR1 and CDR2 from the germline V gene are MGHDK and SYGVNS.